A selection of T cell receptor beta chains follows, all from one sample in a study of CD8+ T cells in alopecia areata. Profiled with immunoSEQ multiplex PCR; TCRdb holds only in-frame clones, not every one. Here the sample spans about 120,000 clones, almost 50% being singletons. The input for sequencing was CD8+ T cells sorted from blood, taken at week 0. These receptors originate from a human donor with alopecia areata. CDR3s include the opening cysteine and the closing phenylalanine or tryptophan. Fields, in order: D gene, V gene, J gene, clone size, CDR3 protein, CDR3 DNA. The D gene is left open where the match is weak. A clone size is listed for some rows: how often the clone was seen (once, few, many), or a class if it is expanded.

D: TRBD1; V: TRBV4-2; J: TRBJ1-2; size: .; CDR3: CASSQDRDLGYGYTF; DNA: TGTGCCAGCAGCCAGGACAGGGATCTCGGCTATGGCTACACCTTC
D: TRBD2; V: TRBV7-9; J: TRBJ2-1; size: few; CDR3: CASSLASGLAGGNEQFF; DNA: TGTGCCAGCAGCTTAGCGTCAGGACTAGCGGGGGGTAATGAGCAGTTCTTC
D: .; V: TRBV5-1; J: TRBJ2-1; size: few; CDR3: CASTQYGNFNDEQFF; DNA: TGCGCCAGCACCCAATACGGGAACTTTAACGATGAGCAGTTCTTC
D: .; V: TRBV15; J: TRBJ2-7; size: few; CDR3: CATSPGAFVYEQYF; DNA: TGTGCCACCAGCCCTGGGGCGTTTGTCTACGAGCAGTACTTC
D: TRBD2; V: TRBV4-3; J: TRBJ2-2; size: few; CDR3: CASSLRTSGGENTGELFF; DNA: TGCGCCAGCAGCCTCCGGACTAGCGGGGGCGAGAACACCGGGGAGCTGTTTTTT
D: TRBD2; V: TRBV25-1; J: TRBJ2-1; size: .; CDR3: CASSEWASGGGDNEQFF; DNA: TGTGCCAGCAGTGAATGGGCTAGCGGGGGAGGGGACAATGAGCAGTTCTTC
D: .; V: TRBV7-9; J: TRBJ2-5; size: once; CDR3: CASSGAPQETQYF; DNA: TGTGCCAGCAGCGGGGCGCCCCAAGAGACCCAGTACTTC
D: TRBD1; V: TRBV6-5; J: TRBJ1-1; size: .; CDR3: CASSPRTGHTEAFF; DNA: TGTGCCAGCAGCCCTCGGACAGGGCACACTGAAGCTTTCTTT
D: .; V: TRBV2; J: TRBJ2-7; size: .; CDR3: CASSEGPYEQYF; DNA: TGTGCCAGCAGTGAAGGTCCCTACGAGCAGTACTTC
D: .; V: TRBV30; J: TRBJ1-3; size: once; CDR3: CAWGTGNTIYF; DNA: TGTGCTTGGGGGACTGGAAACACCATATATTTT
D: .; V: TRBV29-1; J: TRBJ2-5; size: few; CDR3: CSVDSQGREETQYF; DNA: TGCAGCGTTGATAGTCAGGGGCGCGAAGAGACCCAGTACTTC
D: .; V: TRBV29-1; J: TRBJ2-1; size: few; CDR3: CSVVTVGSYNEQFF; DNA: TGCAGCGTTGTGACAGTGGGCTCCTACAATGAGCAGTTCTTC
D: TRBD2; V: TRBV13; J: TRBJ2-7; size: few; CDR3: CASSSPHGGGGSYEQYF; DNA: TGTGCCAGCAGTTCACCCCACGGGGGGGGAGGTTCCTACGAGCAGTACTTC
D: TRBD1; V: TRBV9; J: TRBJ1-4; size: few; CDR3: CASSPRGQVSPEKLFF; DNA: TGTGCCAGCAGCCCCCGGGGACAGGTGTCCCCCGAAAAACTGTTTTTT
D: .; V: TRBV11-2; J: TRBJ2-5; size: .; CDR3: CASSLLGVETQYF; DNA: TGTGCCAGCAGCCTACTAGGGGTTGAGACCCAGTACTTC
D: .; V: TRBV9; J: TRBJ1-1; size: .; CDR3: CASSVVPGENGNTEAFF; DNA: TGTGCCAGCAGCGTAGTTCCAGGGGAGAACGGGAACACTGAAGCTTTCTTT
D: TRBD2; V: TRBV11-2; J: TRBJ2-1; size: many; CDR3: CASSYLVAGYEQFF; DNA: TGTGCCAGCAGCTATCTAGTAGCGGGGTATGAGCAGTTCTTC
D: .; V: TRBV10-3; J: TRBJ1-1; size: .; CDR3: CAISESTRGTEAFF; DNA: TGTGCCATCAGTGAGTCGACCAGGGGTACTGAAGCTTTCTTT
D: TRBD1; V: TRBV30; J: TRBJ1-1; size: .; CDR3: CAWSVPGQGAPEAFF; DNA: TGTGCCTGGAGTGTACCGGGACAGGGGGCTCCTGAAGCTTTCTTT
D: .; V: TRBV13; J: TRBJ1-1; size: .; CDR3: CASSLWQGLYTEAFF; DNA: TGTGCCAGCAGCTTATGGCAGGGGTTATACACTGAAGCTTTCTTT
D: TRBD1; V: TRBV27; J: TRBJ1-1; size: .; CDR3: CASSFVQGALPFF; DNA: TGTGCCAGCAGTTTCGTTCAGGGGGCGCTACCCTTCTTT
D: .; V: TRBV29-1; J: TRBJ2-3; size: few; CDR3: CSANMVSDDTQYF; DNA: TGCAGCGCAAACATGGTATCTGACGATACGCAGTATTTT
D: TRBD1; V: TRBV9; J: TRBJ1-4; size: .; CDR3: CASSTDRTNEKLFF; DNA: TGTGCCAGCAGCACGGACAGGACTAATGAAAAACTGTTTTTT
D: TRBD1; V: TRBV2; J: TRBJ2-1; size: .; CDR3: CASSEVGQGLLEQFF; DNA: TGTGCCAGCAGTGAAGTGGGACAGGGTCTCCTCGAGCAGTTCTTC
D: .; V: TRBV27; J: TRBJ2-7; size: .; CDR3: CASSSWVGYEQYF; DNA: TGTGCCAGCAGCTCCTGGGTGGGCTACGAGCAGTACTTC
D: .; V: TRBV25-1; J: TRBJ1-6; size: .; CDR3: CASSEEGPGADSPLHF; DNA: TGTGCCAGCAGTGAAGAAGGCCCCGGCGCCGATTCACCCCTCCACTTT
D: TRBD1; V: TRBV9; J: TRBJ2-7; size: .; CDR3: CASSTRTGGYEQYF; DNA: TGTGCCAGCAGCACCAGGACAGGGGGCTACGAGCAGTACTTC
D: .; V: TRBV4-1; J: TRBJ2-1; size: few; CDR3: CASSPEPNEQFF; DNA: TGCGCCAGCAGCCCCGAGCCCAATGAGCAGTTCTTC
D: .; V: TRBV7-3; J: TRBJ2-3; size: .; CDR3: CASSPEGPRTDTQYF; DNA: TGTGCCAGCAGCCCTGAGGGACCCCGCACAGATACGCAGTATTTT
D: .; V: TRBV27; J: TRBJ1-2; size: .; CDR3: CASLGIYGYTF; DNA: TGTGCCAGCCTAGGCATCTATGGCTACACCTTC
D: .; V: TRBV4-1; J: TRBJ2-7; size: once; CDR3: CASSPRQFLEQYF; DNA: TGCGCCAGCAGCCCAAGACAGTTCCTGGAGCAGTACTTC
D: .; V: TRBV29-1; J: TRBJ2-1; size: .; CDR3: CSVKGNYNEQFF; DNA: TGCAGCGTAAAGGGGAACTACAATGAGCAGTTCTTC
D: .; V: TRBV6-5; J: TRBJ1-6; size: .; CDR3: CASRGWDGNSPLHF; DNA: TGTGCCAGCAGGGGTTGGGACGGAAATTCACCCCTCCACTTT
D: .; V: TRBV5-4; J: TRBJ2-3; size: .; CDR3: CASTFGPTGPDTQYF; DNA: TGTGCCAGCACCTTTGGCCCGACGGGCCCAGATACGCAGTATTTT
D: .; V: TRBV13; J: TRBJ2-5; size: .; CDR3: CASSFGVEETQYF; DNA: TGTGCCAGCAGCTTTGGTGTGGAGGAGACCCAGTACTTC
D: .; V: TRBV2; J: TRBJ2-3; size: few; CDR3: CASSPDADTQYF; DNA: TGTGCCAGCAGCCCGGATGCAGATACGCAGTATTTT
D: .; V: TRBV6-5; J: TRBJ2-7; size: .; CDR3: CASSYGGAAYEQYF; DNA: TGTGCCAGCAGTTACGGAGGGGCCGCCTACGAGCAGTACTTC
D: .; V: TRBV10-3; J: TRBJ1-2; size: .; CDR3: CAISEETVGYGYTF; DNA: TGTGCCATCAGTGAGGAGACAGTCGGCTATGGCTACACCTTC
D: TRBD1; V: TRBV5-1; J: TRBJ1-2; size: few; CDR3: CASSAMDRGNYGYTF; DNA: TGCGCCAGCAGCGCAATGGACAGGGGTAACTATGGCTACACCTTC
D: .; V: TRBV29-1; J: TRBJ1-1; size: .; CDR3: CSADEGGTEAFF; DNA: TGCAGCGCCGACGAGGGAGGCACTGAAGCTTTCTTT
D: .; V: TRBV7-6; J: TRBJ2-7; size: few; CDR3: CASSRGAESYEQYF; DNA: TGTGCCAGCAGCCGGGGGGCCGAATCCTACGAGCAGTACTTC
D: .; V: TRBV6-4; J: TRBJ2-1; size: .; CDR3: CASSDTESSYNEQFF; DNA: TGTGCCAGCAGTGACACAGAATCCTCCTACAATGAGCAGTTCTTC
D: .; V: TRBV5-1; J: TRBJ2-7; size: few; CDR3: CASSLAVTVLEEQYF; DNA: TGCGCCAGCAGCTTGGCCGTGACAGTGTTGGAGGAGCAGTACTTC
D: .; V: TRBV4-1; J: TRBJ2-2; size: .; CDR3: CASSQARRGTGELFF; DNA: TGCGCCAGCAGCCAAGCCAGGCGGGGCACCGGGGAGCTGTTTTTT